A single sample gave rise to the 11 T cell receptor beta chains below, sequenced in a study of T-cell memory formation after mild COVID-19. TCRdb redid the calling of the 5' RACE reads with MiXCR, one entry per CDR3 protein. The sample consists of about 190,000 distinct CDR3 sequences, about a sixth of them appearing once. Sequenced material: PBMCs or a T cell subset sorted from them (not recorded which). The origin of the receptors is an adult woman who had mild COVID-19 (a few samples of this study predate the infection). Cell type and time point are not known.

The rearrangement joins TRBV9 to TRBJ1-4, with a weak D call TRBD1 (5 bases). CDR1 is SGDLS, CDR2 YYNGEE, per germline. CDR3 length: 17 amino acids. V was cut by 0 bases and J by 0 bases, with 12 bases left in between. The CDR3 is CASSVGGAAATNEKLFF. The DNA of the CDR3 is TGTGCCAGCAGCGTAGGTGGGGCAGCAGCAACTAATGAAAAACTGTTTTTT.

The rearrangement links TRBV6-2 or TRBV6-3 to TRBJ1-1, with D perhaps TRBD1 (5 bases). V dropped 2 bases and J dropped 3 bases, with 16 bases sitting between them. The length of the CDR3 is 16 residues. Germline V gives CDR1 MNHEY, CDR2 SVGEGT. CDR3 nucleotide sequence: TGTGCCAGCAGTTACCCCTCGGGCGGGGCGGACACTGAAGCTTTCTTT. Its translation is CASSYPSGGADTEAFF.

The J gene is TRBJ2-3, the V gene TRBV7-2; D unclear. The CDR3 length is 14 residues. The germline V gene has CDR1 SGHTA and CDR2 FQGNSA. Trimming cost V 1 base and J 2 bases, with 7 bases left between them. CDR3 loop: CASSLESPTDTQYF. The CDR3 DNA reads as TGTGCCAGCAGCTTAGAGAGCCCCACAGATACGCAGTATTTT.

In its sample, this clonotype was seen a few times. This rearrangement joins TRBV12-3 or TRBV12-4 to TRBJ2-1; 14 positions match TRBD2. The CDR3 extends over 15 amino acids. V shed 5 bases, J shed 10 bases, and the junction held 7 bases outside the gene matches. CDR3: CASSPGTSGRWEQFF. For the CDR3, the DNA is TGTGCCAGCAGTCCCGGGACTAGCGGGAGATGGGAGCAGTTCTTC.

This clonotype was seen a handful of times. The CDR3 is CATSNQAYYGYTF. CDR3 bases: TGTGCCACCAGTAACCAGGCCTACTATGGCTACACCTTC. This rearrangement joins TRBV24-1 to TRBJ1-2; no reliable D call. The CDR3 loop spans 13 amino acids. Germline values: CDR1 KGHDR, CDR2 SFDVKD. V was pared by 6 bases and J by 3 bases, with 10 bases between.

This clonotype was detected only a few times. V and J are TRBV3-1 and TRBJ2-7; the match to TRBD2 covers 9 bases. Germline loops: CDR1 LGHDT, CDR2 YNNKEL (reference sequence). The V gene end was trimmed by 8 bases and the J gene end by 5 bases; junction bases not matched to a gene: 13. The CDR3 is 15 residues long. The CDR3 coding sequence is TGTGCCAGCCGCCGCGCGGGAGGGCCAATCCACGAGCAGTACTTC. This encodes CASRRAGGPIHEQYF.

The rearrangement uses TRBV7-9 and TRBJ2-2; D uncertain. Germline CDR1 reads SEHNR; CDR2 reads FQNEAQ (reference sequence). CDR3 length: 15 amino acids. V was trimmed by 3 bases and J by 5 bases, leaving 13 bases between them. The CDR3 coding sequence is TGTGCCAGCAGCTTCCTTTCGTTGGGAACCGGGGAGCTGTTTTTT. This codes for CASSFLSLGTGELFF.

The V and J genes are TRBV10-3 and TRBJ1-3; D ambiguous. Germline V gives CDR1 ENHRY, CDR2 SYGVKD. Trimming took off 4 bases at V and 2 bases at J, with 9 bases between the two ends. This CDR3 contains 14 residues. CDR3: CAISGDGAGNTIYF. For the CDR3, the DNA is TGTGCCATCAGTGGGGATGGGGCTGGAAACACCATATATTTT.

This clonotype was detected only a few times. The genes are TRBV7-2 and TRBJ2-1; 8 nucleotides line up with TRBD2. The CDR3 runs 13 residues. The junction had 9 bases not matched to a gene; V was cut back by 1 base and J by 16 bases. Germline CDR1 reads SGHTA; CDR2 reads FQGNSA. CDR3 in DNA: TGTGCCAGCAGCTTAGTTCAACGGGGGGGCCAATTCTTC. This codes for CASSLVQRGGQFF.

The chain is built from TRBV5-1 and TRBJ2-2; weak D call: TRBD1 (7 bases). This CDR3 is built from 15 residues. Per the germline V gene, CDR1 is SGHRS and CDR2 is YFSETQ. V lost 1 base and J lost 6, with 13 bases in between. The CDR3 loop is CASSLTQGGAGELFF. The CDR3 DNA reads as TGCGCCAGCAGCTTGACGCAGGGGGGAGCCGGGGAGCTGTTTTTT.

This clonotype was seen at least ten times. CDR3 residues: CSARAGGGTGELFF. CDR3 in DNA: TGCAGTGCTCGAGCGGGGGGTGGTACCGGGGAGCTGTTTTTT. V gene TRBV20-1 combines with J gene TRBJ2-2; 9 nucleotides line up with TRBD2. Germline CDR1 DFQATT, CDR2 SNEGSKA (reference sequence). Trimming took 5 bases from V and 5 from J; bases not matched to a gene: 6. There are 14 residues in the CDR3.